A selection of T cell receptor beta chains follows, all from one sample in a study of cytomegalovirus exposure and HLA in healthy donors. Assay: immunoSEQ multiplex PCR; the TCRdb copy retains only in-frame clones and omits some. The top ten clones hold around 1.2% of a sample with roughly 180,000 clones, about 79% of them seen once. Sequencing was done on a sample of PBMCs. These receptors were collected from a girl aged 2-10 years in good health and CMV-seropositive. CDR3s include the opening cysteine and the closing phenylalanine or tryptophan. The D gene is left open where the match is weak. Rows may omit the clone size; those that give it use once, few, many or a size class.

clone_size j_call d_call v_call cdr3_aa cdr3_nt
- TRBJ1-1 - TRBV4-1 CASSSGTIEAFF TGCGCCAGCAGTTCGGGGACAATTGAAGCTTTCTTT
- TRBJ2-3 - TRBV10-3 CAISPDVATDTQYF TGTGCCATCAGCCCAGATGTAGCCACAGATACGCAGTATTTT
- TRBJ1-2 TRBD1 TRBV6-6 CASSYGTGDFNYGYTF TGTGCCAGCAGTTACGGGACAGGCGATTTTAACTATGGCTACACCTTC
- TRBJ1-1 TRBD1 TRBV28 CASSALWDSDEAFF TGTGCCAGCAGTGCGCTATGGGACAGTGATGAAGCTTTCTTT
- TRBJ2-7 TRBD1 TRBV6-1 CATTRGQGSDEQYF TGTGCCACCACTCGGGGACAGGGATCGGACGAGCAGTACTTC
- TRBJ2-7 TRBD2 TRBV28 CASTNRGAGGSYEQYF TGTGCCAGCACCAACCGGGGGGCGGGAGGTAGCTACGAGCAGTACTTC
- TRBJ1-2 - TRBV6-1 CASTRQVSSLGYTF TGTGCCAGCACTCGACAGGTTTCGTCCCTCGGCTACACCTTC
few TRBJ2-3 - TRBV4-1 CASSYFTDTQYF TGCGCCAGCAGCTACTTTACAGATACGCAGTATTTT
- TRBJ1-1 - TRBV28 CASSPDRPPMNTEAFF TGTGCCAGCAGCCCGGACAGACCTCCTATGAACACTGAAGCTTTCTTT
- TRBJ2-3 TRBD2 TRBV5-1 CASSIVPGLAGGLSDTQYF TGCGCCAGCAGCATAGTTCCGGGACTAGCGGGAGGACTCTCAGATACGCAGTATTTT
- TRBJ1-5 TRBD1 TRBV6-1 CASSLSGGGNQPQHF TGTGCCAGCAGTTTATCAGGGGGCGGCAATCAGCCCCAGCATTTT
- TRBJ2-3 - TRBV27 CASSLTYPGDTQYF TGTGCCAGCAGTCTAACTTACCCTGGAGATACGCAGTATTTT
- TRBJ2-2 - TRBV27 CASRKGGASGELFF TGTGCCAGCAGAAAGGGGGGGGCTAGCGGGGAGCTGTTTTTT
once TRBJ2-1 TRBD1 TRBV30 CAWGTGRSTNEQFF TGTGCCTGGGGGACAGGGAGGTCTACGAATGAGCAGTTCTTC
- TRBJ1-1 - TRBV19 CASSDPGVGTEAFF TGTGCCAGTAGTGACCCAGGGGTAGGCACTGAAGCTTTCTTT
- TRBJ2-2 - TRBV14 CASSQGLLNTGELFF TGTGCCAGCAGCCAGGGACTTCTGAACACCGGGGAGCTGTTTTTT
- TRBJ2-2 TRBD2 TRBV19 CASSIRLAGSDFTGELFF TGTGCCAGTAGTATTCGACTAGCGGGCTCTGATTTCACCGGGGAGCTGTTTTTT
- TRBJ1-1 - TRBV19 CASSSGLIGEAFF TGTGCCAGTAGTTCAGGGTTAATCGGTGAAGCTTTCTTT
- TRBJ2-3 TRBD2 TRBV9 CASSVYGGASDTQYF TGTGCCAGCAGCGTATACGGGGGGGCCTCAGATACGCAGTATTTT
- TRBJ2-7 TRBD2 TRBV19 CASSPGGAPFSYEQYF TGTGCCAGTAGTCCGGGGGGAGCACCCTTCTCCTACGAGCAGTACTTC
- TRBJ1-1 - TRBV12-5 CASGPPRGEDTEAFF TGTGCTAGTGGCCCACCCCGGGGGGAGGACACTGAAGCTTTCTTT
- TRBJ2-2 TRBD2 TRBV14 CASSQEAAGGPAGELFF TGTGCCAGCAGCCAAGAGGCTGCGGGGGGTCCCGCCGGGGAGCTGTTTTTT
- TRBJ2-1 TRBD2 TRBV6-5 CASSYSPLAGGMGQFF TGTGCCAGCAGTTACTCTCCCCTAGCGGGAGGGATGGGGCAGTTCTTC
- TRBJ2-7 - TRBV5-6 CASSLGTVEQYF TGTGCCAGCAGCTTGGGTACGGTCGAGCAGTACTTC
- TRBJ2-1 TRBD1 TRBV5-1 CASSLVQGKTYNEQFF TGCGCCAGCAGCTTAGTACAGGGGAAGACCTACAATGAGCAGTTCTTC
- TRBJ1-5 - TRBV19 CASSGRTLYSNQPQHF TGTGCCAGTAGTGGACGGACACTTTATAGCAATCAGCCCCAGCATTTT
- TRBJ2-3 TRBD2 TRBV14 CASSLGSGLTDTQYF TGTGCCAGCAGCCTCGGTAGCGGGTTAACAGATACGCAGTATTTT
- TRBJ1-3 - TRBV19 CASSRGLSSSGNTIYF TGTGCCAGTAGTAGGGGACTGTCGTCCTCTGGAAACACCATATATTTT
- TRBJ1-1 - TRBV27 CASSHKGRRTEAFF TGTGCCAGCAGTCACAAGGGCAGGAGGACTGAAGCTTTCTTC
- TRBJ1-1 TRBD1 TRBV19 CASIDWGQSVAEAFF TGTGCCAGTATCGACTGGGGACAGTCGGTCGCTGAAGCTTTCTTT
- TRBJ1-5 - TRBV11-3 CASSLEAGQPQHF TGTGCCAGCAGCTTAGAGGCTGGCCAGCCCCAGCATTTT
- TRBJ1-2 TRBD1 TRBV6-1 CASSETLPDREAF TGTGCCAGCAGTGAAACCCTCCCCGACAGGGAAGCCTTC
- TRBJ1-1 - TRBV6-5 CASNIQKNTEAFF TGTGCCAGCAATATACAGAAGAACACTGAAGCTTTCTTT
- TRBJ2-1 - TRBV29-1 CSLARGSSYNEQFF TGCAGCCTCGCACGGGGTAGCTCCTACAATGAGCAGTTCTTC
once TRBJ1-1 - TRBV28 CASRRRGWNIDTEAFF TGTGCCAGCAGGAGGAGGGGTTGGAATATAGACACTGAAGCTTTCTTT
- TRBJ2-7 - TRBV9 CASSPERESSYEQYF TGTGCCAGCAGCCCAGAGAGGGAGAGCTCCTACGAGCAGTACTTC
- TRBJ1-2 TRBD1 TRBV11-3 CASSLRDSGGYTF TGTGCCAGCAGCTTAAGGGACAGTGGCGGCTACACCTTC
- TRBJ1-5 - TRBV9 CASSRGGGGNQPQHF TGTGCCAGCAGCCGCGGGGGCGGGGGCAATCAGCCCCAGCATTTT
- TRBJ2-7 TRBD1 TRBV6-1 CASLRDRVSYEQYF TGTGCCAGCTTGCGGGACAGGGTCTCCTACGAGCAGTACTTC
few TRBJ1-5 TRBD1 TRBV27 CASSLAGGDQPQHF TGTGCCAGCAGTTTAGCAGGGGGCGATCAGCCCCAGCATTTT
- TRBJ2-7 - TRBV19 CASSIQGYEQYF TGTGCCAGTAGTATCCAGGGCTACGAGCAGTACTTC
- TRBJ2-3 - TRBV5-4 CASRQPHTDTQYF TGTGCCAGCAGACAGCCTCACACAGATACGCAGTATTTT
- TRBJ2-3 - TRBV27 CASGPLGISTDAQYF TGTGCCAGCGGTCCCCTTGGAATAAGTACAGATGCGCAGTATTTT
- TRBJ2-1 TRBD2 TRBV19 CASSIDSGLAGGMDEQFF TGTGCCAGTAGTATAGATTCCGGACTAGCGGGGGGTATGGATGAGCAGTTCTTC
- TRBJ1-3 - TRBV28 CASTRRAGTGNTIYF TGTGCCAGCACCCGCCGGGCAGGGACTGGAAACACCATATATTTT
- TRBJ1-2 TRBD1 TRBV5-1 CASSFGTGGNYGYTF TGCGCCAGCAGCTTCGGGACAGGGGGGAACTATGGCTACACCTTC
- TRBJ1-5 TRBD1 TRBV2 CASSNPPGTGVSSNQPQHF TGTGCCAGCAGCAATCCCCCCGGGACAGGGGTATCCAGCAATCAGCCCCAGCATTTT
- TRBJ1-3 TRBD1 TRBV15 CATSSGAGTASSGNTIYF TGTGCCACCAGCAGCGGGGCCGGGACAGCGAGCTCTGGAAACACCATATATTTT
- TRBJ1-2 - TRBV5-4 CASSLDREGYGYTF TGTGCCAGCAGCTTGGACAGGGAGGGCTATGGCTACACCTTC
- TRBJ1-2 TRBD1 TRBV5-5 CASSFPRDSHYGYTF TGTGCCAGCAGCTTCCCCCGGGACAGCCACTATGGCTACACCTTC
- TRBJ1-6 - TRBV6-1 CASNTRESFTLHF TGTGCCAGCAACACCAGGGAATCCTTCACCCTCCACTTT
- TRBJ2-3 - TRBV15 CATSKPGLRTDTQYF TGTGCCACCAGCAAACCCGGACTGCGCACAGATACGCAGTATTTT
- TRBJ2-6 TRBD1 TRBV28 CASSWTGPGANVLTF TGTGCCAGCAGCTGGACAGGCCCAGGGGCCAACGTCCTGACTTTC
- TRBJ2-3 TRBD2 TRBV5-1 CASSLEGGLAGYTDTQYF TGCGCCAGCAGCTTGGAAGGCGGGCTAGCGGGGTACACAGATACGCAGTATTTT
few TRBJ1-1 - TRBV6-5 CASSYSGQLNTEAFF TGTGCCAGCAGTTACTCGGGGCAGTTGAACACTGAAGCTTTCTTT